The 7 T cell receptor beta chains below all came from one sample that was sequenced in a study of T cell changes during pregnancy in multiple sclerosis. Using immunoSEQ multiplex PCR, the repertoire was profiled, and TCRdb retains in-frame clones only, with some absent. The data show 65,000 to 75,000 clones, around 91% seen once. The sample in question was peripheral blood, obtained in the third trimester of pregnancy. The receptor set was obtained from a female donor in good health, enrolled as a control in a pregnancy study.

The rearrangement uses TRBV4-3 and TRBJ2-7; TRBD1 matches at 10 bases. Germline loops: CDR1 LGHNA, CDR2 YSLEER. The V and J ends lost 5 bases and 3 bases, in that order; junction bases with no gene match: 7. This CDR3 comprises 15 residues. CDR3 bases: TGCGCCAGCAGCAGATTTCGGACAGGGGGCTACGAGCAGTACTTC. Residues: CASSRFRTGGYEQYF.

This chain joins TRBV28 and TRBJ1-2; weak D call: TRBD1 (6 bases). Germline lookup yields CDR1 MDHEN and CDR2 SYDVKM. Between the trimmed V and J ends, which lost 6 bases and 4 bases, there was a span of 21 bases. This CDR3 is 16 amino acids long. The CDR3 DNA reads as TGTGCCAGCAGCTTGGGTGCCAGGGGCTTTTCCTATGGCTACACCTTC. Translation gives CASSLGARGFSYGYTF.

V gene TRBV19 combines with J gene TRBJ1-2, with 7 bases aligning to TRBD1. V lost 4 bases to trimming and J lost 4 bases; unmatched junction nucleotides: 9. Germline CDR1 reads LNHDA; CDR2 reads SQIVND (reference sequence). The CDR3 has 15 amino acids. The CDR3 spells CASSTSDRKVYGYTF. The CDR3, as DNA: TGTGCCAGTAGTACCTCGGACAGGAAGGTCTATGGCTACACCTTC.

The gene calls are TRBV9 and TRBJ1-2, with TRBD1 as a possible D gene (5 bases). CDR3 length: 12 residues. Germline values: CDR1 SGDLS, CDR2 YYNGEE. The V gene lost 2 bases and the J gene lost 6 bases, with 8 bases spanning the gap. The CDR3 DNA reads as TGTGCCAGCAGCGTCTCAGGGCATGGCTACACCTTC. It encodes CASSVSGHGYTF.

The chain has TRBV7-2 and TRBJ2-1; weak D call: TRBD1 (6 bases). This CDR3 has 14 residues. V shed 1 base and J shed 8 bases, with 12 bases lying between them. Germline lookup yields CDR1 SGHTA and CDR2 FQGNSA. CDR3 DNA: TGTGCCAGCAGCTTAGAAACAGGGTCCGATGAGCAGTTCTTC. Translating it yields CASSLETGSDEQFF.

CDR3 sequence reads: CASLPPGPGDTEAFF. The CDR3 DNA sequence: TGTGCCAGTCTTCCACCGGGCCCGGGGGACACTGAAGCTTTCTTT. V usage is TRBV19 and J usage is TRBJ1-1, with D possibly being TRBD1 (5 bases). The ends were cut back, 8 bases at V and 3 bases at J, with 19 bases in the middle. The length of the CDR3 is 15 residues. The germline V gene encodes CDR1 LNHDA and CDR2 SQIVND (reference sequence).

This chain uses TRBV7-3 with TRBJ1-2; 7 bases match TRBD1. The CDR3 has 15 amino acids. Germline V CDR1 and CDR2: SGHTA, FQGTGA. The V and J ends lost 5 bases and 0 bases, in that order; junction bases with no gene match: 6. The CDR3 region is CASSPGDRANYGYTF. The CDR3 nucleotides read TGTGCCAGCAGCCCCGGGGACAGAGCTAACTATGGCTACACCTTC.